This TCR beta chain was profiled in a study of T-cell reconstitution after alpha-beta-depleted transplantation in children. Study-wide points: Hyperexpanded clones declined; after one year, newly produced T cells mostly supplied diversity. Day-60 TCRbeta diversity that was high in some patients was derived from surviving recipient T cells and thymic progenitors.

For this clonotype: Antigen specificity is unknown.

Trimming pared 1 base from V and 6 bases from J, leaving 10 bases between. The V gene's germline CDR1 is KGHSH and CDR2 LQKENI. The CDR3 extends over 14 amino acids. This sample's TCRbeta library carried unique molecular identifier barcodes. Each CDR3 protein is one row after TCRdb ran MiXCR on the PCR reads. The table has approximately 120,000 distinct CDR3 sequences, about 9.5% seen once. The chain combines TRBV18 with TRBJ2-4, with a possible D match to TRBD1 (6 bases). The TCR sequence derives from a girl under three years old who had a stem cell transplant for combined immunodeficiency, so the T cells may come from the graft donor. The input for sequencing was PBMCs, mostly from graft donor cells, taken 180 days after TCRalphabeta/CD19-depleted stem cell transplant. The chain's CDR3 is CASSPQTGPNIQYF. In DNA form, the CDR3 reads TGTGCCAGCTCACCACAGACAGGACCAAACATTCAGTACTTC.